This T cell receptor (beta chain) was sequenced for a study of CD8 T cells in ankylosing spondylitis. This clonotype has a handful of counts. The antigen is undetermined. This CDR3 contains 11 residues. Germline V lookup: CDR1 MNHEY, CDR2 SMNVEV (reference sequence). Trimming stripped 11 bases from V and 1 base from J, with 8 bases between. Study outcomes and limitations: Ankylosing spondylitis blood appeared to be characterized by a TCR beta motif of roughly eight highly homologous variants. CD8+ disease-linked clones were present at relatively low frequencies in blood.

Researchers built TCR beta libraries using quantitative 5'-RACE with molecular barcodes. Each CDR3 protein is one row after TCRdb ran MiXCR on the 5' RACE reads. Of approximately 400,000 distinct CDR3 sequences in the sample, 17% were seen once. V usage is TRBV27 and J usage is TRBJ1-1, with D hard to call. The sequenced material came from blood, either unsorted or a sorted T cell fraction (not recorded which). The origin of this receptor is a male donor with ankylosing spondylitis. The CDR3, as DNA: TGTGCCGGCCAGAGGAACACTGAAGCTTTCTTT. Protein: CAGQRNTEAFF.